This T cell receptor (beta chain) was retrieved from a study of CD8+ T cells in alopecia areata. Reverse transcribed after extraction, RNA yielded cDNA as the sequencing template. Measured with immunoSEQ multiplex PCR; TCRdb has only the in-frame clones, and not every one. In the table there are tens of thousands of clones, about three fifths of which are singletons. Germline assignment: CDR1 GTSNPN and CDR2 SVGIG (reference sequence). Trimming removed 4 bases from V and 6 bases from J, with 12 bases in between. This CDR3 contains 12 residues. Treatment denoted: oral pan-JAK inhibitor, 5-10 mg twice daily.

The V gene is TRBV30, the J gene TRBJ1-1; D unresolved. This specimen consisted of CD8+ T cells sorted from blood, obtained at week 4, from a patient treated with tofacitinib. This sequence was found in a human donor with alopecia areata. CDR3 sequence reads: CAWTVGSAEAFF. The DNA of the CDR3 is TGTGCCTGGACCGTGGGGAGCGCTGAAGCTTTCTTT.